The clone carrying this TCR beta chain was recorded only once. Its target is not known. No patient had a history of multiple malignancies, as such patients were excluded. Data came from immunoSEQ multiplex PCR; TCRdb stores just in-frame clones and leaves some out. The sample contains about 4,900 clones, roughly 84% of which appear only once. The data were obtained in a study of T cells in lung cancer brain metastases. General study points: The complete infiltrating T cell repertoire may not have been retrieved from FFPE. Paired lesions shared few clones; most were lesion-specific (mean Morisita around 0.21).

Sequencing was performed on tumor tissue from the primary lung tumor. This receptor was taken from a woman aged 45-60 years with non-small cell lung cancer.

For the CDR3, the DNA is TGTGCCAGCACCAATCTTCGGCAGGACGAGCAGTACTTC. It translates to CASTNLRQDEQYF. The chain carries TRBV11-2 and TRBJ2-7, with D uncertain. Looked up from germline, CDR1 is SGHAT and CDR2 is FQNNGV. V dropped 7 bases and J dropped 5 bases, with 15 bases sitting between them. This CDR3 has 13 amino acids.